This TCR beta chain was recovered during a study of CXCR3-negative and CXCR3-positive naive CD8 T cells. In the case of this clonotype: Its specificity is not known.

General study points: Diversity proved comparably high across both naive subsets and much lower in memory CD8+ cells. CXCR3-positive naive cells had TRB CDR3s that were more hydrophobic than CXCR3-negative naive cells had. Unlike memory cells, which differed, naive CXCR3-negative and CXCR3-positive cells had similar TRBV-TRBJ usage.

The TRB libraries of cDNA were built by UMI-labeled 5' RACE. One entry per CDR3 protein, without DNA, is what TCRdb gives after re-calling the 5' RACE reads. Recorded for this sample: approximately 59,000 distinct CDR3 sequences. The source is a human donor in good health. Some clones in this sample may be carry-over from other donors' samples. Sequenced sample: naive CXCR3+ CD8+ T cells from blood. Subset: CD45RO-CCR7+CD27+CD95- naive CD8+ T cells expressing CXCR3 (TNR3+).

CDR3 amino acids: CASGDSPNTGELFF. The rearrangement joins TRBV6-4 to TRBJ2-2. CDR1 and CDR2 from the germline V gene are MRHNA and SNTAGT. This CDR3 contains 14 residues.